These 10 T cell receptor beta chains were all obtained from the same sample, sequenced in a study of OX40 agonist ivuxolimab in advanced cancers. The library was produced with the immunoSEQ multiplex PCR assay. In TCRdb, the immuneACCESS table is reduced to in-frame sequences with V and J assigned. These tables do not hold every clone; where another copy was compared, an unresolved V gene accounts for under half, and the others remain unexplained. The sample table shows 20,000 to 25,000 clones, and roughly 80% are seen once. The top ten hold 24% of the sample. Sample: CD4+ or CD8+ T cells sorted from blood, taken in a trial of the OX40 agonist ivuxolimab. The receptors here all came from an adult with an advanced solid tumor such as melanoma, head and neck, liver or kidney cancer.

This clone was picked up a small number of times. The chain employs TRBV5-4 and TRBJ2-7; unclear D gene. From germline, CDR1 is SGHNT and CDR2 YYREEE (reference sequence). Trimming pared 0 bases from V and 6 bases from J, leaving 7 bases between. This CDR3 has 12 residues. The CDR3 reads CASSLVSAEQYF. DNA of the CDR3: TGTGCCAGCAGCTTGGTGTCCGCCGAGCAGTACTTC.

The J gene is TRBJ1-2, the V gene TRBV7-9; D unclear. In germline, CDR1 is SEHNR, CDR2 FQNEAQ (reference sequence). Trimming left V 0 bases short and J 5 bases short, with 7 bases between. The CDR3 loop spans 13 amino acids. The CDR3 is CASSLAGNYGYTF. As DNA, the CDR3 is TGTGCCAGCAGCTTAGCGGGTAATTATGGCTACACCTTC.

This clone was counted a few times. The chain employs TRBV14 and TRBJ2-1, with D hard to call. The V end lost 1 base, the J end lost 3 bases, and 7 bases lay between the germline ends. Germline lookup yields CDR1 SGHDN and CDR2 FVKESK. This CDR3 spans 14 amino acids. CDR3 DNA: TGTGCCAGCAGCCAAGTTGGGATCTACAATGAGCAGTTCTTC. This sequence encodes CASSQVGIYNEQFF. Full variable domain (rest looked up from reference TRBV14 and TRBJ2-1): EAGVTQFPSHSVIEKGQTVTLRCDPISGHDNLYWYRRVMGKEIKFLLHFVKESKQDESGMPNNRFLAERTGGTYSTLKVQPAELEDSGVYFCASSQVGIYNEQFFGPGTRLTVL.

The chain links TRBV11-2 to TRBJ2-7, with 8 bases aligning to TRBD1. Germline CDR1 SGHAT, CDR2 FQNNGV. V trimming: 2 bases; J trimming: 3 bases; junction bases outside the gene matches: 3. CDR3 length equals 14 residues. The CDR3 sequence is CASSLWTGNYEQYF. DNA for the CDR3: TGTGCCAGCAGCTTATGGACAGGGAACTACGAGCAGTACTTC. Looking up the rest from reference TRBV11-2 and TRBJ2-7 gives the full variable domain: EAGVAQSPRYKIIEKRQSVAFWCNPISGHATLYWYQQILGQGPKLLIQFQNNGVVDDSQLPKDRFSAERLKGVDSTLKIQPAKLEDSAVYLCASSLWTGNYEQYFGPGTRLTVT.

This clone was found a few times. The V and J genes are TRBV9 and TRBJ2-1, with 8 positions matching TRBD2. The CDR3 covers 15 residues. Germline-derived CDR1 and CDR2 are SGDLS and YYNGEE. Germline trimming cut 2 bases from V and 2 bases from J; bases unmatched to any gene: 3. The CDR3 protein is CASSVAGGTYNEQFF. CDR3 coding DNA: TGTGCCAGCAGCGTGGCGGGAGGAACCTACAATGAGCAGTTCTTC.

This clone is termed medium-sized. The rearrangement uses TRBV6-4 and TRBJ1-6; unclear D gene. CDR1 MRHNA and CDR2 SNTAGT come from the germline V gene. Trimming pared 3 bases from V and 5 bases from J, leaving 8 bases between. This CDR3 comprises 14 residues. CDR3 in amino acids: CASSESGNNSPLHF. CDR3 bases: TGTGCCAGCAGTGAATCTGGGAATAATTCACCCCTCCACTTT.

This rearrangement joins TRBV6-5 to TRBJ1-1; D might be TRBD1 (5 bases). CDR3 length: 13 amino acids. V was cut by 2 bases and J by 6 bases, with 10 bases left in between. The germline CDR1 and CDR2 sequences are MNHEY and SVGAGI. The CDR3 DNA follows: TGTGCCAGCAGTTACGGGGGAGGTCCTGAAGCTTTCTTT. This codes for CASSYGGGPEAFF.

The rearrangement joins TRBV5-1 to TRBJ2-6; D perhaps matches TRBD1 (7 bases). V gave up 3 bases and J gave up 0 bases, with 13 bases separating them. Germline loops: CDR1 SGHRS, CDR2 YFSETQ. The length of the CDR3 is 17 residues. The CDR3 nucleotides are TGCGCCAGCAGCTCTCAGGGGGGAGGCTCTGGGGCCAACGTCCTGACTTTC. This encodes CASSSQGGGSGANVLTF.

This clone has only a few counts. The CDR3 DNA reads TGTGCCAGCAGTTCACCATGGGAGACGACCCAGTACTTC. As protein: CASSSPWETTQYF. The V call is TRBV27, the J call TRBJ2-5; tentatively, D is TRBD2 (5 bases). Trimming pared 4 bases from V and 7 bases from J, leaving 13 bases between. Germline loops: CDR1 MNHEY, CDR2 SMNVEV (reference sequence). CDR3 length: 13 residues.

V gene TRBV4-3 combines with J gene TRBJ1-6; no firm D call. Germline assignment: CDR1 LGHNA and CDR2 YSLEER. Trimming shortened V by 6 bases and J by 5 bases, and 14 bases separated the two germline ends. The length of the CDR3 is 15 residues. CDR3 sequence reads: CASSQAALNNSPLHF. CDR3 nucleotides: TGCGCCAGCAGTCAGGCGGCACTCAATAATTCACCCCTCCACTTT.